This is a list of T cell receptor beta chains from one sample in a study of sequential checkpoint blockade in melanoma. Assay used: immunoSEQ multiplex PCR; TCRdb lists only in-frame clones, some missing. This table has over 9,500 clones, almost 75% appearing once. The sequences come from CD8+ T cells sorted from blood (inferred from file names), collected from a patient given nivolumab and ipilimumab in sequence. These receptors were collected from a human donor with melanoma. Each CDR3 is given with its conserved first and last residue. A D gene is named only where the DNA matches it firmly. Some rows have no size entry. The others give once, few or many, or a class for an expanded clone.

size	V	J	D	DNA	CDR3
NA	TRBV27	TRBJ2-7	NA	TGTGCCAGCAGTTTGCGGAGGAGCTCCGAGCAGTACTTC	CASSLRRSSEQYF
NA	TRBV15	TRBJ2-7	TRBD1	TGTGCCACCAGCAGAACAGGGGGTGGGGAGCAGTACTTC	CATSRTGGGEQYF
once	TRBV27	TRBJ2-2	TRBD2	TGTGCCAGCAGTTCCCTCCCCCAGCGGGAGACCACCGGGGAGCTGTTTTTT	CASSSLPQRETTGELFF
NA	TRBV7-9	TRBJ2-5	TRBD1	TGTGCCAGCAGCTTGGGACAGGGGTACCAAGAGACCCAGTACTTC	CASSLGQGYQETQYF
NA	TRBV2	TRBJ1-5	NA	TGTGCCAGCAGTGACTCCTTTAGCAATCAGCCCCAGCATTTT	CASSDSFSNQPQHF
few	TRBV7-9	TRBJ1-3	NA	TGTGCCAGCAGCTTAATTGACAGGACTGGAAACACCATATATTTT	CASSLIDRTGNTIYF
NA	TRBV19	TRBJ2-7	TRBD1	TGTGCCAGTAGTACCGGGACAGGAACATCCTACGAGCAGTACTTC	CASSTGTGTSYEQYF
NA	TRBV5-8	TRBJ1-2	NA	TGTGCCAGCAGCTTCCTGCAGGGGAAGGGGCTAGGCTATGGCTACACCTTC	CASSFLQGKGLGYGYTF
NA	TRBV25-1	TRBJ1-4	NA	TGTGCCACCGGCGGGGTCAGGGAAAAACTGTTTTTT	CATGGVREKLFF
few	TRBV7-9	TRBJ1-2	NA	TGTGCCAGCAGCTTAGAAGGACTGTTCTATGGCTACACCTTC	CASSLEGLFYGYTF
NA	TRBV6-1	TRBJ2-1	TRBD2	TGTGCCAGCAGTGAAGACGCGGGGGGCCATAATGAGCAGTTCTTC	CASSEDAGGHNEQFF
NA	TRBV7-6	TRBJ2-7	NA	TGTGCCAGCAGCTTCAGGGGACCGCCCAGCGAGCAGTACTTC	CASSFRGPPSEQYF
NA	TRBV19	TRBJ1-5	TRBD1	TGTGCCAGTAGTTGGACAGGGGATCAGCCCCAGCATTTT	CASSWTGDQPQHF
NA	TRBV7-9	TRBJ2-2	NA	TGTGCCAGCATCCAACAGGGAATTAACACCGGGGAGCTGTTTTTT	CASIQQGINTGELFF
few	TRBV6-4	TRBJ1-1	NA	TGTGCCAGCAGTCCAACAGGGAACACTGAAGCTTTCTTT	CASSPTGNTEAFF
few	TRBV9	TRBJ1-1	TRBD1	TGTGCCAGCAGCTCTCGACAGGGAACTGAAGCTTTCTTT	CASSSRQGTEAFF
NA	TRBV11-2	TRBJ2-5	TRBD2	TGTGCCAGCAGCCCCCGGACTAGCGGGAGAGGGGAGACCCAGTACTTC	CASSPRTSGRGETQYF
NA	TRBV15	TRBJ2-7	NA	TGTGCCACCAGCAGCTCTGCTAGTTACGAGCAGTACTTC	CATSSSASYEQYF
NA	TRBV19	TRBJ1-6	TRBD1	TGTGCCAGTAGTATAGATCCAGAGGGACAGTATTATTCACCCCTCCACTTT	CASSIDPEGQYYSPLHF
once	TRBV10-3	TRBJ2-3	TRBD2	TGTGCCATCAGTGAGCCCTCTAGCGGGAGGGTTGGAGATACGCAGTATTTT	CAISEPSSGRVGDTQYF
medium-sized	TRBV5-8	TRBJ1-5	TRBD1	TGTGCCAGCAGCCCGGGACAGTATAGCAATCAGCCCCAGCATTTT	CASSPGQYSNQPQHF
once	TRBV11-2	TRBJ1-5	TRBD1	TGTGCCAGCAGCCAAACTACAGGGGTTTTTCAGCCCCAGCATTTT	CASSQTTGVFQPQHF
NA	TRBV6-1	TRBJ2-1	TRBD1	TGTGCCAGCAGCCTGCGAGGGGGCTTTAACAATGAGCAGTTCTTC	CASSLRGGFNNEQFF
once	TRBV5-6	TRBJ2-7	NA	TGTACCAGCAGCTTGTCTGGGGCCGAGCAGTACTTC	CTSSLSGAEQYF
once	TRBV7-8	TRBJ2-1	TRBD1	TGTGCCAGCAGCCACCGGACAGGGGAGATAGACAATGAGCAGTTCTTC	CASSHRTGEIDNEQFF
NA	TRBV5-1	TRBJ1-1	TRBD1	TGCGCCAGCAGCTTTCAGGGGGCTGACTACACTGAAGCTTTCTTT	CASSFQGADYTEAFF
NA	TRBV5-6	TRBJ2-7	TRBD1	TGTGCCAGCAGCCCTAGGGACAGGGAAGTCTACGAGCAGTACTTC	CASSPRDREVYEQYF
large	TRBV5-8	TRBJ2-5	NA	TGTGCCAGCAGCCCTGGTGACAGGAGCTCGGAGACCCAGTACTTC	CASSPGDRSSETQYF
NA	TRBV4-1	TRBJ2-2	TRBD2	TGCGCCAGCAGCCACCCGGGACTAGCCGTGGGCGGGGAGCTGTTTTTT	CASSHPGLAVGGELFF
few	TRBV6-1	TRBJ1-2	NA	TGTGCCAGCAGTGAAGCGGAGGGAGGAAATGGCTACACCTTC	CASSEAEGGNGYTF
once	TRBV9	TRBJ2-3	NA	TGTGCCAGCAGCGCTGAATCGGGTGGCGTGACAGATACGCAGTATTTT	CASSAESGGVTDTQYF
NA	TRBV6-5	TRBJ2-1	TRBD1	TGTGCCAGCAGTTTTCGGGACAGGGGATACAATGAGCAGTTCTTC	CASSFRDRGYNEQFF
NA	TRBV4-1	TRBJ2-1	NA	TGCGCCAGCAGCCAACGGACTCTCGGGGATGAGCAGTTCTTC	CASSQRTLGDEQFF